These 2 T cell receptor beta chains came from one sample sequenced in a study of T cell clonality in common variable immunodeficiency. Clones were sequenced by immunoSEQ multiplex PCR, and TCRdb holds only the in-frame ones, with some missing. Reported are 25,000 to 35,000 clones, none seen only once; the ten largest carry under 4.5%. Source material: peripheral blood mononuclear cells. Receptor source: a person aged 18-70 years in good health.

This clone was counted many times. Read coverage stops 3 residues before the CDR3 terminus; the germline J gene supplies the remainder. The genes are TRBV19 and TRBJ2-5; TRBD2 agrees at 7 bases. V shed 7 bases and J 4 bases; nucleotides not matched to a gene: 6. The CDR3 contains 13 residues. Germline loops: CDR1 LNHDA, CDR2 SQIVND (reference sequence). The CDR3 DNA, read in part, is TGTGCCAGTACCCGCGGGGGAGGAGAGACC. Translating gives CASTRGGGET. The entire CDR3 protein reads CASTRGGGETQYF.

This clone was recorded many times. Read coverage stops 3 residues before the CDR3 terminus; the germline J gene supplies the remainder. Distinct nucleotide sequences in the sample also encode this CDR3. The rearrangement joins TRBV18 to TRBJ1-3, with a tentative D call TRBD1 (5 bases). Deletions cut 2 bases from V and 4 bases from J, with 9 bases between. This CDR3 contains 14 residues. Germline V gene data show CDR1 as KGHSH and CDR2 as LQKENI. The CDR3 reads CASSPGGYGNTIYF. The sequenced part of the CDR3 DNA is TGTGCCAGCTCACCAGGGGGGTACGGAAACACC.